This T cell receptor beta chain was retrieved from a study of cytomegalovirus exposure and HLA in healthy donors. The study's findings and limits: Immune exposure information available was restricted to CMV serostatus. With high specificity and sensitivity, the classifier reportedly diagnosed cytomegalovirus status. A list of 150 to 200 TCR beta chains associated with cytomegalovirus was given. Of the V segments, some could not be distinguished, including TRBV6-2 and TRBV6-3, and were excluded.

The V end was cut by 3 bases, the J end by 6 bases, with 9 bases between. Germline-derived CDR1 and CDR2 are KGHSH and LQKENI. The CDR3 has 13 residues. PCR used 60 Vbeta primers and 13 Jbeta primers. Clones were read by immunoSEQ multiplex PCR, and TCRdb kept only the in-frame ones, dropping some. The sample lists more than 100,000 clones; approximately 72% were seen once. Points on this clone: Its specificity is not known.

Material: PBMCs. The chain combines TRBV18 with TRBJ1-5, with D perhaps matching TRBD1 (5 bases). The TCR originated in a man in his sixties in good health and CMV-seropositive. This CDR3 reads CASSPGGGQPQHF. The CDR3 DNA is TGTGCCAGCTCACCGGGGGGAGGTCAGCCCCAGCATTTT.